This TCR beta chain was captured by sequencing in a study of persistence of HIV-infected CD4 T cells. Study information: Donors were ART-treated; their CMV- and Gag-responding CD4+ T cells were isolated. Multiple blood draws of up to about 180 mL, except a couple of donors with single leukapheresis.

The libraries were made with immunoSEQ version 4 in survey mode. The data were produced by immunoSEQ multiplex PCR, yet TCRdb's version contains in-frame clones alone and is incomplete. The sample shows tens of thousands of clones, 82% of them seen only once. Details on this clone: Its antigen remains unidentified.

This CDR3 region has 17 residues. The V and J ends lost 2 bases and 0 bases respectively, with 19 bases between them. CDR1 and CDR2 from the germline V gene are GTSNPN and SVGIG (reference sequence). Stimulation used approximately 10 ug/mL lysate from CMV-infected fibroblasts. Sorted nonresponding memory CD4+ T cells were CD40L-negative, CD69-negative, CD45RO-high. The V call is TRBV30, the J call TRBJ1-1, with unresolved D. The input for sequencing was CD4+ T cells sorted from PBMCs after 18-hour stimulation, taken from a patient who received antiretroviral therapy. The TCR sequence derives from an adult woman with HIV who was CMV-seropositive. The CDR3 nucleotides are TGTGCCTGGAGTCCCTCTCGTATGAAGTTCATGAACACTGAAGCTTTCTTT. It translates to CAWSPSRMKFMNTEAFF.